This T cell receptor beta chain appears in the sequencing data of a study of blood T cell repertoires in COVID-19. As for the study in general: Sites across the United States, Italy and Spain contributed samples from acute and convalescent COVID-19. Sample material is recorded as cDNA or gDNA derived from T cells, B-cell-depleted T cells, or PBMCs.

Original data processing: Amplification of reference gene primers provided the estimated nucleated cell counts. The data were produced by immunoSEQ multiplex PCR, yet TCRdb's version contains in-frame clones alone and is incomplete. D and trimming come from the DNA, and the V and J calls and clone size come from that table. The table has 180,000 or so clones, about 85% seen once; the top ten hold approximately 1.2%. This clone was observed many times. V lost 6 bases and J lost 1, with 9 bases in between. The CDR3 runs 13 residues. Per the germline V gene, CDR1 is MGHRA and CDR2 is YSYEKL. This clonotype was obtained from a man between 60 and 75 years old who had recovered from COVID-19. The rearrangement joins TRBV4-1 to TRBJ1-1; a possible D gene is TRBD1 (6 bases). The sample comprised peripheral blood. The CDR3 coding sequence is TGCGCCAGCAGTCTGGACAGGAACACTGAAGCTTTCTTT. Amino acids: CASSLDRNTEAFF.